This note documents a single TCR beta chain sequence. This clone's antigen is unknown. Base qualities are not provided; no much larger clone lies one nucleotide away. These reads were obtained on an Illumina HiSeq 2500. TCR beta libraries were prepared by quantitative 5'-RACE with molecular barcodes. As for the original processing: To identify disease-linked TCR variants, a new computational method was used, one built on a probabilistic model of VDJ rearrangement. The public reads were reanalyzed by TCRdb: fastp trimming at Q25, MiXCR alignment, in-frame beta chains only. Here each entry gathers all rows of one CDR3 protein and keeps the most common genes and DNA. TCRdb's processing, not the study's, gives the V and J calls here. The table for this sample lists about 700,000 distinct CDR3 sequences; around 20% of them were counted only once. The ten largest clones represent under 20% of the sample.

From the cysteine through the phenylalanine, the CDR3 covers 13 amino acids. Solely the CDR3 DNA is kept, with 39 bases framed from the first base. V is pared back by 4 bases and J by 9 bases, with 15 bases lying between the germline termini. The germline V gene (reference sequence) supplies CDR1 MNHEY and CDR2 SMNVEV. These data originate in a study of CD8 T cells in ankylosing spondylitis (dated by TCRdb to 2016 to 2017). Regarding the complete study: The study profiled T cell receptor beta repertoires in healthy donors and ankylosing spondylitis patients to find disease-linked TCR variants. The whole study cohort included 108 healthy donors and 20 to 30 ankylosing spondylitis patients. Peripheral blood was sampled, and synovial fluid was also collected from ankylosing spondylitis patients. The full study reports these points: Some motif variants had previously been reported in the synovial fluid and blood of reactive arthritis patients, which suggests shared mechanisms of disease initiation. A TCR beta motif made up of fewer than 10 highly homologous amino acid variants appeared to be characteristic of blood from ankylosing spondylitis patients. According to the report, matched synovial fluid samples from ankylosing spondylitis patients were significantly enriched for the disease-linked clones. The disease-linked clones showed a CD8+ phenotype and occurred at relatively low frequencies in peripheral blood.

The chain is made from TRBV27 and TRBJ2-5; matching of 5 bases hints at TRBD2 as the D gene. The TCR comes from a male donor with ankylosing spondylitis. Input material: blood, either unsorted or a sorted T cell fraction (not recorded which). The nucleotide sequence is TGTGCCAGCAGTTCCGCCGGCTTCGGGGCCCAGTACTTC. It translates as CASSSAGFGAQYF.